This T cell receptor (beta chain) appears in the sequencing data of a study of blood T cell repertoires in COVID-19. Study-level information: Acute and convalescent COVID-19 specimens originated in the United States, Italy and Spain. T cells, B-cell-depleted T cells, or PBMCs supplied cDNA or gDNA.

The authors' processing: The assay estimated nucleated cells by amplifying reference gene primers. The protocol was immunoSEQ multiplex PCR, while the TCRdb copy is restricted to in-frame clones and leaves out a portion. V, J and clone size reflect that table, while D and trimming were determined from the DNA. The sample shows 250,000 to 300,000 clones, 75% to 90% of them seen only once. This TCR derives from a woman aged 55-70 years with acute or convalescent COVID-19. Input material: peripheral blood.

The DNA for the CDR3 is TGTGCCAGCAGTGAGGCCGACTATGGCTACACCTTC. Translating gives CASSEADYGYTF. The chain combines TRBV2 with TRBJ1-2; D not resolved. The length of the CDR3 is 12 residues. Germline loops: CDR1 SNHLY, CDR2 FYNNEI. V was shortened by 3 bases and J by 3 bases, with 5 bases between the two germline ends.